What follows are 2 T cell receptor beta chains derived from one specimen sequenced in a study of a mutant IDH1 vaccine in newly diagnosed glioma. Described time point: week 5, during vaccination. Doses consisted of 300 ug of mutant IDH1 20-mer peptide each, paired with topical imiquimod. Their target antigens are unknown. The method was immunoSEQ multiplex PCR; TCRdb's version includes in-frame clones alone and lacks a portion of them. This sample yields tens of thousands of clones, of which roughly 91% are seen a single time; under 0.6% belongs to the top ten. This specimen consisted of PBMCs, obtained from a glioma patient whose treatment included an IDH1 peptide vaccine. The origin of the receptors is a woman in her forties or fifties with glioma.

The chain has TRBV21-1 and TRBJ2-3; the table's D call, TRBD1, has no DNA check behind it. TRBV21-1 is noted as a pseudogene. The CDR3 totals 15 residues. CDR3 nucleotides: TGTGCCAGCAGCCCACGGACAGGGGGCACAGATACGCAGTATTTT. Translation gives CASSPRTGGTDTQYF.

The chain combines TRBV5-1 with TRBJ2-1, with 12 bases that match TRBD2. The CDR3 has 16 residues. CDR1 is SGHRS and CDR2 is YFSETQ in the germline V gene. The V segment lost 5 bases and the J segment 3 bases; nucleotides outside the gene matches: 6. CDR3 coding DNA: TGCGCCAGCAGTCCTAGGACTAGCGGGAACTACAATGAGCAGTTCTTC. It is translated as CASSPRTSGNYNEQFF.